This T cell receptor (beta chain) was identified in a study of metastatic and nonmetastatic thyroid tumors. Across the study: Comparison of repertoires was carried out across blood and tumor or nodule tissue from malignant and benign thyroid patients. Study conclusions and caveats: Benign nodules reportedly had significantly lower TCR beta diversity than malignant thyroid tumors in blood and tumor.

No patient received treatment before thyroid surgery. Authors' data handling: A distant-metastasis classifier for papillary thyroid cancer was built using CDR3 differences across clinicopathological groups. TCRdb reanalyzed the PCR reads via MiXCR. The V and J calls follow TCRdb's processing rather than the paper's. The sample consists of approximately 30,000 clones, roughly 14% of them appearing once. This clone was detected only a few times. Its antigen is not known. V trimming: 3 bases; J trimming: 17 bases; junction bases outside the gene matches: 21. The CDR3 contains 16 residues. From germline, CDR1 is LGHNT and CDR2 FRNRAP.

Sequencing was carried out using blood. The sequence came from a male donor with papillary thyroid cancer or a benign thyroid nodule (not recorded which). Some clones in this sample may be carry-over from other donors' samples. The chain recombines TRBV12-5 with TRBJ2-2; 7 nucleotides align to TRBD2. CDR3 nucleotides: TGTGCTAGTGGTTTCACCGGGACTACGAACACCGGGGATCTTTTTTTT. The encoded protein is CASGFTGTTNTGDLFF.